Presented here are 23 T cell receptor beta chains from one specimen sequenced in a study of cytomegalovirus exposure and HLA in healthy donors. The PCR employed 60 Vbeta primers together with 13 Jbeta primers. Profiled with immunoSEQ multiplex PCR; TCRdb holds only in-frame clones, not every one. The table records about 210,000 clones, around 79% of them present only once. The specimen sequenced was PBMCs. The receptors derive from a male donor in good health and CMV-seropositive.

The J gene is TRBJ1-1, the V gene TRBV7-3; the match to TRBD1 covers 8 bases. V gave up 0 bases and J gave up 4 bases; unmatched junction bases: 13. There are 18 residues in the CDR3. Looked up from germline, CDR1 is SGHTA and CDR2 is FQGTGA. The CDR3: CASSLTSSRGLLSTEAFF. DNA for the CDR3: TGTGCCAGCAGCTTAACGTCATCCAGGGGGCTTTTGAGCACTGAAGCTTTCTTT.

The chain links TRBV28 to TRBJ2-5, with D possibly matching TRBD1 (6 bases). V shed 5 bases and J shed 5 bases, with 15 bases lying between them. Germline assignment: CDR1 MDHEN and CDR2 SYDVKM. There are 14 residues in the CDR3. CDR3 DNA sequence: TGTGCCAGCAGTCACCGAGGGGGTCAGGAGACCCAGTACTTC. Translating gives CASSHRGGQETQYF.

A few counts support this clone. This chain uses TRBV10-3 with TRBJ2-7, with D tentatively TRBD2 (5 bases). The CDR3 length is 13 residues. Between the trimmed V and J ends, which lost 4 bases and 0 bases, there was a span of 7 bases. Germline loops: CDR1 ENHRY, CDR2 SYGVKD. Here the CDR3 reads CAISGENSYEQYF. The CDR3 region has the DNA TGTGCCATCAGTGGGGAGAACTCCTACGAGCAGTACTTC.

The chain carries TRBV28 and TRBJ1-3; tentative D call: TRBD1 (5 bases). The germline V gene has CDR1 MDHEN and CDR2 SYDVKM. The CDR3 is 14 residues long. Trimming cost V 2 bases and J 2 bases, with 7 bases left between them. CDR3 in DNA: TGTGCCAGCAGTTTAGGGGCTGCTGGAAACACCATATATTTT. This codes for CASSLGAAGNTIYF.

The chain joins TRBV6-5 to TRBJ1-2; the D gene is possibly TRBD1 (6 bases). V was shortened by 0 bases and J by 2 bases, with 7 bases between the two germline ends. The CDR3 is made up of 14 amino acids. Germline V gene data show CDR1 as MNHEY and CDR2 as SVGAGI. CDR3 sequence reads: CASSYSGQNYGYTF. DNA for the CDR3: TGTGCCAGCAGTTACTCCGGACAGAACTATGGCTACACCTTC.

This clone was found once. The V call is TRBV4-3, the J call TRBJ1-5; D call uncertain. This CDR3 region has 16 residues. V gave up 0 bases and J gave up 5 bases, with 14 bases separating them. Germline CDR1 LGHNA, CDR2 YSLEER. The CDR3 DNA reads TGCGCCAGCAGCCAAGATTTTTCGAGGATAGATCAGCCCCAGCATTTT. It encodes CASSQDFSRIDQPQHF.

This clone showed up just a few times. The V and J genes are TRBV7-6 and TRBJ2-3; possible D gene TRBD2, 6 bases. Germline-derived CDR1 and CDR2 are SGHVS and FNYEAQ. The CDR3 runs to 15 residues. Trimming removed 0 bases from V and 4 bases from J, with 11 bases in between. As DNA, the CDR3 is TGTGCCAGCAGCTTAGCTGGCGGGGAGGCAGATACGCAGTATTTT. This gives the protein CASSLAGGEADTQYF.

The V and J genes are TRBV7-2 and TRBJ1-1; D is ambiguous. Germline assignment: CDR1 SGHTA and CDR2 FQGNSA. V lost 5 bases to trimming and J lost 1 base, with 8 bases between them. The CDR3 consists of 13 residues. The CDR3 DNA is TGTGCCAGCAGCACTGCAAGGAACACTGAAGCTTTCTTT. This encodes CASSTARNTEAFF.

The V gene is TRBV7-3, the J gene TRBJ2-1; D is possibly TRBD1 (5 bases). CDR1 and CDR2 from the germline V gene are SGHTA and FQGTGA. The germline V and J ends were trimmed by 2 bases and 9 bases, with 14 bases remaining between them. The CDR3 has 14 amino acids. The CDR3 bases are TGTGCCAGCAGCTTAGTTTTGTGGGGCGGTGAGCAGTTCTTC. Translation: CASSLVLWGGEQFF.

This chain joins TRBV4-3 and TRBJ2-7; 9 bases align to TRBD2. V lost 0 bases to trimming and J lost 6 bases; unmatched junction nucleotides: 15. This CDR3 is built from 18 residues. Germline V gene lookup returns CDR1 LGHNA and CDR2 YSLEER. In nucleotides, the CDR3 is TGCGCCAGCAGCCAAGATAGGGCATCGATAGCGGGAGTGCGCGAGCAGTACTTC. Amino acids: CASSQDRASIAGVREQYF.

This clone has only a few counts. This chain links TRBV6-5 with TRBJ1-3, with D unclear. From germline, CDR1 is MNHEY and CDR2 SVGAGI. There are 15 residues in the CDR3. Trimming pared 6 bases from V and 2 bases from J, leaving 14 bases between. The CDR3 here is CASRMPGAAGNTIYF. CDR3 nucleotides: TGTGCCAGCAGGATGCCGGGAGCAGCTGGAAACACCATATATTTT.

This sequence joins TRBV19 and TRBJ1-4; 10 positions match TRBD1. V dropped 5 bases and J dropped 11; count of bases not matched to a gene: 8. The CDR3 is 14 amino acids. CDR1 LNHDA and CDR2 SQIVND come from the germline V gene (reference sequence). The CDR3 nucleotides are TGTGCCAGTAGTGCCGACAGGGGGCTAGGGAAACTGTTTTTT. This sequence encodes CASSADRGLGKLFF. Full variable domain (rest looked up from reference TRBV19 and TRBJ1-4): DGGITQSPKYLFRKEGQNVTLSCEQNLNHDAMYWYRQDPGQGLRLIYYSQIVNDFQKGDIAEGYSVSREKKESFPLTVTSAQKNPTAFYLCASSADRGLGKLFFGSGTQLSVL.

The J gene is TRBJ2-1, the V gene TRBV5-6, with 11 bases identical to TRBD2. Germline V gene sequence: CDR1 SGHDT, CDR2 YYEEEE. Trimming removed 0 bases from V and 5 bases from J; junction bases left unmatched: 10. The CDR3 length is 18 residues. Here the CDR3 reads CASSLDLFLAGGDNEQFF. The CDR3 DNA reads TGTGCCAGCAGCTTGGATCTTTTCTTAGCGGGAGGGGACAATGAGCAGTTCTTC.

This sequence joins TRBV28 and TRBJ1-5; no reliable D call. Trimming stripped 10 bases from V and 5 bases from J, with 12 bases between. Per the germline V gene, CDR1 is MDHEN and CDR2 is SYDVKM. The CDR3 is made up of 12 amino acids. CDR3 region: CATGGSDQPQHF. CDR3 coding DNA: TGTGCCACCGGCGGGTCAGATCAGCCCCAGCATTTT.

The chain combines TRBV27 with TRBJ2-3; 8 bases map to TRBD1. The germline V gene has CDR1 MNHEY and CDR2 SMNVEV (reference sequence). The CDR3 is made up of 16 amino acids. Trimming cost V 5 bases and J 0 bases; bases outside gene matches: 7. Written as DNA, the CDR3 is TGTGCCAGCAGTCCCCAACGGACAGGGAGCACAGATACGCAGTATTTT. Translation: CASSPQRTGSTDTQYF.

CDR3 coding DNA: TGCGCCAGCAGCTCTAGACTAGGGACAGAGGGTTACAGCGAGCAGTACTTC. Encoded protein: CASSSRLGTEGYSEQYF. The chain uses TRBV5-1 and TRBJ2-7; weak D call: TRBD1 (7 bases). V was cut by 3 bases and J by 6 bases, with 25 bases left in between. The germline V gene encodes CDR1 SGHRS and CDR2 YFSETQ. CDR3 length: 17 amino acids.

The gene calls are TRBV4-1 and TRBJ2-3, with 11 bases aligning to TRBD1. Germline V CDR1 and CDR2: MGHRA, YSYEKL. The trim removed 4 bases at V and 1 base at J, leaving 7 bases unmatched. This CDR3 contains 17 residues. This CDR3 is CASSPIGQGAGTDTQYF. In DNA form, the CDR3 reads TGCGCCAGCAGCCCCATAGGACAGGGGGCTGGCACAGATACGCAGTATTTT.

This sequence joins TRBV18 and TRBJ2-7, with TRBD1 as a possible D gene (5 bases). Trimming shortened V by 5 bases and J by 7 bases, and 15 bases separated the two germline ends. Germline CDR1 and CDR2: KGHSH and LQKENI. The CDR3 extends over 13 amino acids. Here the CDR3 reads CASSSLQGFEQYF. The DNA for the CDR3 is TGTGCCAGCTCATCGTTGCAGGGATTTGAGCAGTACTTC.

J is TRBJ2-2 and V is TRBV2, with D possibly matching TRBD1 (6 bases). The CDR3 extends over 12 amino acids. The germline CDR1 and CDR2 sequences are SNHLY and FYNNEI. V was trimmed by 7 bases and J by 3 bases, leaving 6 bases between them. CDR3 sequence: CASNRDTGELFF. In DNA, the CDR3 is TGTGCCAGCAACAGGGACACCGGGGAGCTGTTTTTT.

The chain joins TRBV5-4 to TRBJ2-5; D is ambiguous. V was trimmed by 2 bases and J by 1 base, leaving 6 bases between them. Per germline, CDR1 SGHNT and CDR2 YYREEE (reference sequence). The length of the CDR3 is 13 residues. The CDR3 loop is CASSLTRQETQYF. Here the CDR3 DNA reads TGTGCCAGCAGCTTAACTCGCCAAGAGACCCAGTACTTC.

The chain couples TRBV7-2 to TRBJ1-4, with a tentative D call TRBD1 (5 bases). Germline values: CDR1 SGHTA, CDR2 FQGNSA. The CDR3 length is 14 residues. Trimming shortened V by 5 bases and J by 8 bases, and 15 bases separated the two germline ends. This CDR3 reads CASSARGVGEKLFF. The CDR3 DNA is TGTGCCAGCAGCGCACGGGGGGTAGGGGAAAAACTGTTTTTT.

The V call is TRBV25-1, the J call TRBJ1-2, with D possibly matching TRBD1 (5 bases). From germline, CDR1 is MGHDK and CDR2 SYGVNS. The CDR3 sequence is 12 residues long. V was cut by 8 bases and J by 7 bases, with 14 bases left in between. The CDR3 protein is CASAGHLGGYTF. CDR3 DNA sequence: TGTGCCAGCGCCGGACATCTGGGTGGCTACACCTTC.

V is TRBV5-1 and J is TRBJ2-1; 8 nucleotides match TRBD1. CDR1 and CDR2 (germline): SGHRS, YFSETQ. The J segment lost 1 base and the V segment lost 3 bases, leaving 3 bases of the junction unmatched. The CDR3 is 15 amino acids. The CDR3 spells CASSSTGGSYNEQFF. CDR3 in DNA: TGCGCCAGCAGCTCAACAGGGGGTTCCTACAATGAGCAGTTCTTC.